These 3 T cell receptor beta chains were all obtained from the same sample, sequenced in a study of shared clonotypes between healthy human individuals. Assay: immunoSEQ multiplex PCR; the TCRdb copy retains only in-frame clones and omits some. The top ten clones hold 0.3% to 0.4% of a sample with a few million clones, just under 95% of them seen once. Material for sequencing was naive CD4+ T cells from PBMCs. Subset defined: CD45RA+ positively selected. The receptors here all came from a man younger than 30 in good health. Some clones in this sample may be carry-over from other donors' samples.

As concerns this clone: The sample carries other DNA sequences with the same CDR3. This sequence joins TRBV28 and TRBJ2-3, with 7 bases lining up with TRBD1. CDR1 and CDR2 (germline): MDHEN, SYDVKM. This CDR3 is 16 amino acids long. Trimming at V came to 4 bases and at J to 0 bases, leaving 7 bases not matched to a gene. CDR3 sequence: CASSSLGTASTDTQYF. The CDR3 coding sequence is TGTGCCAGCAGTTCCCTAGGGACAGCTAGCACAGATACGCAGTATTTT.

The chain combines TRBV6-1 with TRBJ1-1; 8 nucleotides agree with TRBD1. Germline assignment: CDR1 MNHNS and CDR2 SASEGT. V lost 4 bases and J lost 6; bases outside the gene matches: 13. This CDR3 spans 16 amino acids. In DNA, the CDR3 is TGTGCCAGCAGTGCTACCGCCTTACAGGGGGTGGCTGAAGCTTTCTTT. As protein: CASSATALQGVAEAFF.

Details on this clone: The sample contains more than one DNA sequence encoding this CDR3. The chain links TRBV5-1 to TRBJ2-2; 7 bases are shared with TRBD1. This CDR3 is built from 14 residues. The germline V gene has CDR1 SGHRS and CDR2 YFSETQ. J was trimmed by 1 base and V by 3 bases; bases with no gene match: 0. The CDR3 protein is CASSWDRNTGELFF. DNA of the CDR3: TGCGCCAGCAGCTGGGACAGGAACACCGGGGAGCTGTTTTTT. Based on the CDR3 plus reference TRBV5-1 and TRBJ2-2, the full variable domain is KAGVTQTPRYLIKTRGQQVTLSCSPISGHRSVSWYQQTPGQGLQFLFEYFSETQRNKGNFPGRFSGRQFSNSRSEMNVSTLELGDSALYLCASSWDRNTGELFFGEGSRLTVL.